Presented here are 18 T cell receptor beta chains from one specimen sequenced in a study of T cell clonotyping in hematopoietic cell transplantation. This table comes from immunoSEQ multiplex PCR, and its TCRdb copy is limited to in-frame clones, with some not included. The table records about 47,000 clones, roughly 80% of them present only once. This sample's time point: recipient sample about 28 days before transplant, after cytoreduction. This specimen was peripheral blood mononuclear cells, taken before stem cell transplant. These receptor sequences come from a man in his 60s with myelodysplastic syndrome. Some clones in this sample may be carry-over from other donors' samples.

The chain uses TRBV25-1 and TRBJ1-4; possible D gene TRBD1, 5 bases. The V end was cut by 3 bases, the J end by 6 bases, with 11 bases between. The CDR3 consists of 14 residues. Germline V gene data show CDR1 as MGHDK and CDR2 as SYGVNS. The CDR3 DNA is TGTGCCAGCAGTGAGAATAGGGACCATGAAAAACTGTTTTTT. It encodes CASSENRDHEKLFF.

The CDR3 DNA reads TGTGCCAGCAGCTTTCTAGCGGGGGTCACAGATACGCAGTATTTT. Its translation is CASSFLAGVTDTQYF. V usage is TRBV7-2 and J usage is TRBJ2-3; 10 bases match TRBD2. The CDR3 contains 15 residues. V gave up 3 bases and J gave up 2 bases; unmatched junction bases: 2. The germline CDR1 and CDR2 sequences are SGHTA and FQGNSA.

By share of the sample, this clone is medium-sized. The V gene is TRBV4-3, the J gene TRBJ1-1; tentative D call: TRBD1 (5 bases). The V end was cut by 0 bases, the J end by 5 bases, with 25 bases between. Germline CDR1 and CDR2: LGHNA and YSLEER. There are 19 residues in the CDR3. CDR3 region: CASSQDLQAGMKSRTEAFF. As DNA, the CDR3 is TGCGCCAGCAGCCAAGATTTACAGGCAGGGATGAAATCTCGGACTGAAGCTTTCTTT.

The J gene is TRBJ2-3, the V gene TRBV10-3, with 14 bases aligning to TRBD2. The V gene end was trimmed by 4 bases and the J gene end by 2 bases; junction bases not matched to a gene: 5. The CDR3 spans 17 residues. Germline assignment: CDR1 ENHRY and CDR2 SYGVKD. Here the CDR3 reads CAISVGLAGVTTDTQYF. In nucleotides, the CDR3 is TGTGCCATCAGTGTGGGACTAGCGGGGGTCACCACAGATACGCAGTATTTT.

This chain connects TRBV7-6 to TRBJ2-7; D possibly uses TRBD1 or TRBD2 (5 bases each). V was shortened by 1 base and J by 2 bases, with 15 bases between the two germline ends. Per the germline V gene, CDR1 is SGHVS and CDR2 is FNYEAQ. The CDR3 sequence is 16 residues long. The CDR3 nucleotides are TGTGCCAGCAGCTTAGGTCCGGCAGGGACCCCCTACGAGCAGTACTTC. Protein product: CASSLGPAGTPYEQYF.

The chain has TRBV9 and TRBJ1-1; no firm D call. V lost 1 base and J lost 9, with 13 bases in between. The germline CDR1 and CDR2 sequences are SGDLS and YYNGEE. The CDR3 has 13 residues. The CDR3 DNA reads TGTGCCAGCAGCGTAAAGGAGGGAGGGCAAGCTTTCTTT. Translated: CASSVKEGGQAFF.

J is TRBJ1-5 and V is TRBV6-6; TRBD1 matches at 7 bases. Germline lookup yields CDR1 MNHNY and CDR2 SVGAGI (reference sequence). The V gene end was trimmed by 4 bases and the J gene end by 0 bases; junction bases not matched to a gene: 3. There are 15 residues in the CDR3. The CDR3, as DNA: TGTGCCAGCAGTTTGGGGACAGTTAGCAATCAGCCCCAGCATTTT. Translated, it gives CASSLGTVSNQPQHF.

This chain connects TRBV2 to TRBJ1-2, with unresolved D. The CDR3 contains 11 residues. The ends were cut back, 0 bases at V and 7 bases at J, with 3 bases in the middle. The germline gives CDR1 SNHLY, CDR2 FYNNEI. CDR3 sequence: CASSEASGYTF. CDR3 sequence (DNA): TGTGCCAGCAGTGAAGCGAGTGGCTACACCTTC.

The J gene is TRBJ1-6, the V gene TRBV30; D is unclear. Trimming removed 0 bases from V and 8 bases from J, with 11 bases in between. This CDR3 spans 14 amino acids. Germline V gene sequence: CDR1 GTSNPN, CDR2 SVGIG (reference sequence). This CDR3 is CAWSVTREDSPLHF. The CDR3 DNA follows: TGTGCCTGGAGTGTAACGCGGGAGGATTCACCCCTCCACTTT. The full variable domain, rest sourced from reference TRBV30 and TRBJ1-6, is SQTIHQWPATLVQPVGSPLSLECTVEGTSNPNLYWYRQAAGRGLQLLFYSVGIGQISSEVPQNLSASRPQDRQFILSSKKLLLSDSGFYLCAWSVTREDSPLHFGNGTRLTVT.

The V gene is TRBV5-6, the J gene TRBJ2-5; either TRBD1 or TRBD2 may supply D (6 bases each). The V and J ends lost 5 bases and 0 bases respectively, with 14 bases between them. The CDR3 extends over 15 amino acids. Germline loops: CDR1 SGHDT, CDR2 YYEEEE. This CDR3 is CASRKRGDYQETQYF. DNA for the CDR3: TGTGCCAGCAGAAAGAGGGGGGATTACCAAGAGACCCAGTACTTC.

This chain uses TRBV5-1 with TRBJ2-7, with D uncertain. The CDR3 runs to 14 residues. V dropped 0 bases and J dropped 3 bases, with 10 bases sitting between them. Germline V gene data show CDR1 as SGHRS and CDR2 as YFSETQ. The CDR3 spells CASSLVQSGYEQYF. CDR3 nucleotides: TGCGCCAGCAGCTTGGTGCAGTCAGGCTACGAGCAGTACTTC.

V usage is TRBV28 and J usage is TRBJ2-1; possible D gene TRBD1, 6 bases. The CDR3 is 14 amino acids. The ends were cut back, 7 bases at V and 9 bases at J, with 19 bases in the middle. Germline-derived CDR1 and CDR2 are MDHEN and SYDVKM. CDR3 sequence (DNA): TGTGCCAGCAAGGCTCAAGGAGGACAGAGTGAGCAGTTCTTC. This encodes CASKAQGGQSEQFF.

This clone was found once. The rearrangement joins TRBV30 to TRBJ1-1; 7 bases are a match to TRBD1. The CDR3 sequence is 12 residues long. The V gene end was trimmed by 5 bases and the J gene end by 5 bases; junction bases not matched to a gene: 5. CDR1 is GTSNPN and CDR2 is SVGIG in the germline V gene (reference sequence). CDR3 nucleotides: TGTGCCTGGGGGACAGCGAGGACTGAAGCTTTCTTT. Its translation is CAWGTARTEAFF.

The rearrangement links TRBV19 to TRBJ1-1; TRBD1 agrees at 8 bases. V trimming: 4 bases; J trimming: 5 bases; junction bases outside the gene matches: 3. Germline V gene data show CDR1 as LNHDA and CDR2 as SQIVND (reference sequence). The CDR3 consists of 13 residues. The CDR3 coding sequence is TGTGCCAGTAGTAAGGACAGGGAGACTGAAGCTTTCTTT. This codes for CASSKDRETEAFF. The full variable domain, completed using reference TRBV19 and TRBJ1-1, is DGGITQSPKYLFRKEGQNVTLSCEQNLNHDAMYWYRQDPGQGLRLIYYSQIVNDFQKGDIAEGYSVSREKKESFPLTVTSAQKNPTAFYLCASSKDRETEAFFGQGTRLTVV.

This sequence joins TRBV10-3 and TRBJ1-5, with 9 bases fitting TRBD1. CDR3 length: 15 amino acids. With V trimmed by 10 bases and J by 4 bases, 11 bases remained unmatched. Germline assignment: CDR1 ENHRY and CDR2 SYGVKD. The CDR3 loop is CATMPETGGNQPQHF. CDR3 coding DNA: TGTGCCACCATGCCGGAGACAGGGGGGAATCAGCCCCAGCATTTT.

The V call is TRBV4-3, the J call TRBJ1-1; D possibly corresponds to TRBD1 (5 bases). The CDR3 has 14 residues. Germline CDR1 and CDR2: LGHNA and YSLEER. Trimming took off 2 bases at V and 1 base at J, with 8 bases between the two ends. This chain's CDR3 is CASSQLQGNTEAFF. CDR3 bases: TGCGCCAGCAGCCAACTTCAGGGGAACACTGAAGCTTTCTTT.

The rearrangement links TRBV5-4 to TRBJ1-2; a weak D match, TRBD1 (6 bases). From germline, CDR1 is SGHNT and CDR2 YYREEE (reference sequence). The CDR3 spans 18 residues. Trimming took 5 bases from V and 4 from J, leaving 27 bases between them. The CDR3 DNA is TGTGCCAGCAGTCATCCCGACAGGTTGGGACCGCGAAGCTATGGCTACACCTTC. As protein: CASSHPDRLGPRSYGYTF.

This clone is medium-sized (0.01 to 0.1%) in the sample. The rearrangement joins TRBV9 to TRBJ1-2, with no clear D. The CDR3 is made up of 15 amino acids. V lost 4 bases, J lost 4 bases, and 17 bases lay in between. Germline CDR1 SGDLS, CDR2 YYNGEE. The CDR3 reads CASSPTGGWSYGYTF. As DNA, the CDR3 is TGTGCCAGCAGCCCGACGGGAGGTTGGAGCTATGGCTACACCTTC.